The 19 T cell receptor beta chains below were found in one sample sequenced in a study of radiotherapy plus CTLA-4 blockade in lung cancer. Assay: immunoSEQ multiplex PCR; the TCRdb copy retains only in-frame clones and omits some. The sample includes tens of thousands of clones, around 70% of them seen just once. The sample in question was peripheral blood, obtained from a patient treated with radiotherapy plus ipilimumab. Every receptor here comes from a human donor with non-small cell lung cancer who had stable disease on radiotherapy plus ipilimumab.

This chain connects TRBV5-1 to TRBJ1-2; D ambiguous. Germline loops: CDR1 SGHRS, CDR2 YFSETQ. The CDR3 has 16 amino acids. V gave up 0 bases and J gave up 6 bases, with 18 bases separating them. CDR3 DNA sequence: TGCGCCAGCAGCTTGGTCCCCTCGAGGTACGGGAATGGCTACACCTTC. The encoded protein is CASSLVPSRYGNGYTF.

The V call is TRBV5-1, the J call TRBJ1-3; 9 positions match TRBD1. There are 16 residues in the CDR3. CDR1 is SGHRS and CDR2 is YFSETQ in the germline V gene. V dropped 4 bases and J dropped 2; count of bases not matched to a gene: 7. In DNA form, the CDR3 reads TGCGCCAGCAGCCTGCCCACAGGGGGCCCTGGAAACACCATATATTTT. Amino acids: CASSLPTGGPGNTIYF.

The chain carries TRBV19 and TRBJ2-2, with TRBD2 as a possible D gene (5 bases). Trimming removed 8 bases at V and 4 bases at J, with 17 bases between. CDR1 LNHDA and CDR2 SQIVND come from the germline V gene (reference sequence). The CDR3 has 15 residues. CDR3 sequence reads: CASGNGRAFTGELFF. As DNA, the CDR3 is TGTGCCAGTGGTAACGGGCGGGCGTTCACCGGGGAGCTGTTTTTT.

J is TRBJ2-2 and V is TRBV30, with 7 positions matching TRBD1. Germline CDR1 reads GTSNPN; CDR2 reads SVGIG (reference sequence). Losses at the gene ends were 3 bases for V and 2 bases for J; bases not matched to a gene: 6. CDR3 length: 15 amino acids. This CDR3 reads CAWSPRGPNTGELFF. CDR3 nucleotides: TGTGCCTGGAGCCCTAGGGGGCCCAACACCGGGGAGCTGTTTTTT.

The gene calls are TRBV27 and TRBJ2-7; TRBD1 aligns across 8 bases. Trimming at V came to 7 bases and at J to 1 base, leaving 9 bases not matched to a gene. Germline values: CDR1 MNHEY, CDR2 SMNVEV (reference sequence). This CDR3 region has 15 residues. DNA for the CDR3: TGTGCCAGCAAAGAATTAGGGACAGGATCCTACGAGCAGTACTTC. This sequence encodes CASKELGTGSYEQYF.

The V gene is TRBV6-4, the J gene TRBJ1-6, with D perhaps matching TRBD1 (5 bases). CDR3 length: 13 residues. Trimming cost V 4 bases and J 8 bases, with 9 bases left between them. Germline V lookup: CDR1 MRHNA, CDR2 SNTAGT. CDR3 sequence: CASSVDIYSPLHF. Written as DNA, the CDR3 is TGTGCCAGCAGTGTGGACATTTATTCACCCCTCCACTTT.

The chain links TRBV2 to TRBJ1-1; possible D gene TRBD1, 5 bases. Trimming removed 4 bases at V and 0 bases at J, with 6 bases between. Germline-derived CDR1 and CDR2 are SNHLY and FYNNEI. The CDR3 totals 13 residues. In nucleotides, the CDR3 is TGTGCCAGCAGTGCCAGGGTGAACACTGAAGCTTTCTTT. This encodes CASSARVNTEAFF.

This chain links TRBV6-1 with TRBJ2-5, with 7 bases identical to TRBD1. The J call may be incorrect, as the DNA end agrees better with TRBJ2-7. The CDR3 consists of 15 residues. Per germline, CDR1 MNHNS and CDR2 SASEGT. CDR3 bases: TGTGCCACACGAAAACAGACAGGGAGCTCCTACGAGCAGTACTTC. Amino acid sequence: CATRKQTGSSYEQYF.

The rearrangement joins TRBV5-1 to TRBJ1-6, with 7 positions matching TRBD1. The CDR3 spans 15 residues. Trimming removed 4 bases from V and 14 bases from J; junction bases left unmatched: 15. Germline lookup yields CDR1 SGHRS and CDR2 YFSETQ. The CDR3 nucleotides read TGCGCCAGCAGCCCGCAGGGACAGTCCTTTGAGACCCTCCACTTT. This encodes CASSPQGQSFETLHF.

J is TRBJ1-1 and V is TRBV27; no definite D call. The CDR3 covers 13 residues. Germline-derived CDR1 and CDR2 are MNHEY and SMNVEV (reference sequence). V was pared by 5 bases and J by 11 bases, with 18 bases between. CDR3 protein: CASSPTVGLLAFF. In DNA form, the CDR3 reads TGTGCCAGCAGTCCAACCGTTGGGCTGCTCGCTTTCTTT.

The chain uses TRBV5-1 and TRBJ2-3; D not certain. Trimming stripped 4 bases from V and 1 base from J, with 13 bases between. Germline CDR1 and CDR2: SGHRS and YFSETQ. This CDR3 has 15 residues. For the CDR3, the DNA is TGCGCCAGCAGCCCCGATACTCTGGGCACAGATACGCAGTATTTT. Translation: CASSPDTLGTDTQYF.

The chain uses TRBV5-1 and TRBJ1-3; D may be TRBD1 (6 bases). The germline V and J ends were trimmed by 4 bases and 2 bases, with 10 bases remaining between them. Germline lookup yields CDR1 SGHRS and CDR2 YFSETQ. The length of the CDR3 is 14 residues. CDR3: CASSRGGAGNTIYF. The CDR3 DNA sequence: TGCGCCAGCAGCCGAGGGGGGGCTGGAAACACCATATATTTT.

This clone turned up a few times. V and J are TRBV6-5 and TRBJ1-5; no firm D call. Trimming stripped 6 bases from V and 6 bases from J, with 18 bases between. The CDR3 totals 15 residues. Germline lookup yields CDR1 MNHEY and CDR2 SVGAGI. Here the CDR3 DNA reads TGTGCCAGCAGGAACGCCGACGGCGGAGGTCAGCCCCAGCATTTT. Translation gives CASRNADGGGQPQHF.

The genes are TRBV30 and TRBJ1-5; TRBD1 matches 7 bases. The CDR3 contains 13 residues. Trimming cost V 5 bases and J 4 bases; bases outside gene matches: 5. The germline gives CDR1 GTSNPN, CDR2 SVGIG (reference sequence). CDR3 amino acids: CAWPYRGNQPQHF. The CDR3 DNA is TGTGCCTGGCCCTACAGGGGTAATCAGCCCCAGCATTTT.

This chain links TRBV4-1 with TRBJ2-7; TRBD2 matches 10 bases. CDR1 and CDR2 from the germline V gene are MGHRA and YSYEKL. With V trimmed by 5 bases and J by 3 bases, 10 bases remained unmatched. This CDR3 has 16 amino acids. CDR3 amino acids: CASSYRVSGGGYEQYF. As DNA, the CDR3 is TGCGCCAGCAGCTATAGAGTCAGCGGGGGGGGCTACGAGCAGTACTTC.

The genes are TRBV2 and TRBJ2-2; TRBD1 matches 12 bases. V lost 3 bases, J lost 5 bases, and 1 base stayed unmatched. This CDR3 comprises 15 residues. The V gene's germline CDR1 is SNHLY and CDR2 FYNNEI. This CDR3 reads CASSEGQGATGELFF. In nucleotides, the CDR3 is TGTGCCAGCAGTGAGGGACAGGGGGCGACCGGGGAGCTGTTTTTT.

By sample share, this clone is medium-sized. The V call is TRBV7-2, the J call TRBJ1-3; a weak D match, TRBD1 (5 bases). The CDR3 spans 14 residues. Germline CDR1 reads SGHTA; CDR2 reads FQGNSA. V was shortened by 1 base and J by 11 bases, with 15 bases between the two germline ends. The CDR3 region is CASSLGRVIAPIYF. The CDR3 bases are TGTGCCAGCAGCTTAGGCAGGGTTATCGCCCCCATATATTTT.

V is TRBV5-6 and J is TRBJ1-6; D not certain. Trimming removed 2 bases at V and 5 bases at J, with 5 bases between. CDR1 and CDR2 from the germline V gene are SGHDT and YYEEEE. This CDR3 is 13 amino acids long. The CDR3 bases are TGTGCCAGCAGCTTAGACAATAATTCACCCCTCCACTTT. This codes for CASSLDNNSPLHF. Full variable domain (outside the CDR3, taken from reference TRBV5-6 and TRBJ1-6): DAGVTQSPTHLIKTRGQQVTLRCSPKSGHDTVSWYQQALGQGPQFIFQYYEEEERQRGNFPDRFSGHQFPNYSSELNVNALLLGDSALYLCASSLDNNSPLHFGNGTRLTVT.

This chain connects TRBV4-2 to TRBJ2-3; 11 nucleotides line up with TRBD2. J was trimmed by 6 bases and V by 2 bases; bases with no gene match: 1. CDR3 length equals 14 residues. CDR1 is LGHNA, CDR2 YNFKEQ, per germline. This CDR3 reads CASSQRLAGDTQYF. In nucleotides, the CDR3 is TGTGCCAGCAGCCAACGACTAGCGGGGGATACGCAGTATTTT.